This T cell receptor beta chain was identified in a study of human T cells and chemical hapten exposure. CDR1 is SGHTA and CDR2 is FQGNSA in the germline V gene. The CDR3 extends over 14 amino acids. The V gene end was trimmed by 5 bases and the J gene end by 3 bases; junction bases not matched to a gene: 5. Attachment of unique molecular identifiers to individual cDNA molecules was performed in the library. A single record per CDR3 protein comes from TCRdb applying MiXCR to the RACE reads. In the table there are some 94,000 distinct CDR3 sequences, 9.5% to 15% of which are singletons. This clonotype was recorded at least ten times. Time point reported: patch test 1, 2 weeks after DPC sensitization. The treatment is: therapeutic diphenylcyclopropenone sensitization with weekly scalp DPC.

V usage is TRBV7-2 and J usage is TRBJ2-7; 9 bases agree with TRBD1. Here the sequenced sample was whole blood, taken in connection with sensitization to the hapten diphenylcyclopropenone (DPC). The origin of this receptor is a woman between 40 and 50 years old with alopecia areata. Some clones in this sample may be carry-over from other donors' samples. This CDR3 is CASSETGGFYEQYF. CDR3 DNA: TGTGCCAGCAGCGAAACAGGGGGCTTCTACGAGCAGTACTTC.